These T cell receptor beta chains were read from a single sample in a study of blood T cell repertoires in COVID-19. The table came from immunoSEQ multiplex PCR; TCRdb's copy has only in-frame clones and leaves some out. Among 400,000 to 450,000 clones, around 90% were seen once, and the ten largest hold 0.7% to 1%. Sequenced input: peripheral blood. All receptors come from a man younger than 35 with COVID-19, enrolled during active disease. The CDR3 runs from the conserved cysteine through the conserved F or W. D genes are given only for firm matches. For some rows the clone size is stated as once, few or many, or as a class when expanded; others skip it.

clone_size	j_call	v_call	d_call	cdr3_aa	cdr3_nt
-	TRBJ1-6	TRBV18	TRBD1	CASSADRVGSPLHF	TGTGCCAGCTCAGCGGACAGGGTTGGTTCACCCCTCCACTTT
many	TRBJ1-5	TRBV2	-	CASSDGRNSNQPQHF	TGTGCCAGCAGTGATGGCCGAAATAGCAATCAGCCCCAGCATTTT
-	TRBJ1-1	TRBV5-1	-	CASSLGPGEKNTEAFF	TGCGCCAGCAGCTTGGGGCCGGGAGAGAAGAACACTGAAGCTTTCTTT
-	TRBJ1-1	TRBV18	-	CASSHDRNTEAFF	TGTGCCAGCTCGCACGACAGAAACACTGAAGCTTTCTTT
-	TRBJ1-2	TRBV7-9	TRBD1	CASSDHRDRASNYGYTF	TGTGCCAGCAGCGATCACCGGGACAGGGCATCCAATTATGGCTACACCTTC
-	TRBJ2-5	TRBV11-2	TRBD2	CASRAGLAGVREETQYF	TGTGCCAGCAGGGCGGGACTAGCGGGGGTCCGAGAAGAGACCCAGTACTTC
-	TRBJ2-5	TRBV30	TRBD2	CALLAGGLSLEMETQYF	TGTGCCTTACTAGCGGGAGGCCTCTCACTCGAAATGGAGACCCAGTACTTC
-	TRBJ2-2	TRBV18	-	CASSPWGSGELFF	TGTGCCAGCTCACCATGGGGCTCCGGGGAGCTGTTTTTT
-	TRBJ2-7	TRBV3-1/TRBV3-2	-	CASSQAQTYEQYF	TGTGCCAGCAGCCAAGCACAAACATACGAGCAGTACTTC
-	TRBJ1-1	TRBV5-1	TRBD1	CASSLGTGNTEAFF	TGCGCCAGCAGCTTAGGGACAGGGAACACTGAAGCTTTCTTT
-	TRBJ1-5	TRBV7-9	TRBD1	CASSWGQGSNQPQHF	TGTGCCAGCAGCTGGGGACAGGGAAGCAATCAGCCCCAGCATTTT
-	TRBJ2-7	TRBV2	TRBD1	CASSEQGVYEQYF	TGTGCCAGCAGTGAACAGGGGGTGTACGAGCAGTACTTC
-	TRBJ2-3	TRBV5-1	TRBD2	CASSLGRLAGTDTQYF	TGCGCCAGCAGCTTGGGTCGACTAGCGGGGACAGATACGCAGTATTTT
-	TRBJ2-1	TRBV2	-	CASRGGVHNEQFF	TGTGCCAGCAGGGGAGGCGTCCACAATGAGCAGTTCTTC
once	TRBJ2-2	TRBV7-6	TRBD1	CASSPQDRVETGELFF	TGTGCCAGCAGCCCCCAGGACAGGGTGGAGACCGGGGAGCTGTTTTTT
once	TRBJ2-7	TRBV5-1	TRBD1	CASSLGHRDRGEQYF	TGCGCCAGCAGCTTGGGACACCGGGACAGGGGCGAGCAGTACTTC
-	TRBJ2-1	TRBV21-1	-	CASSSSLGGFF	TGTGCCAGCAGCTCTAGTTTGGGTGGGTTCTTC
-	TRBJ2-5	TRBV24-1	-	CATSEPERETQYF	TGTGCCACCAGTGAGCCCGAGCGAGAGACCCAGTACTTC
-	TRBJ2-1	TRBV19	-	CASSTAEIRSYNEQFF	TGTGCCAGTAGTACGGCGGAGATTAGATCCTACAATGAGCAGTTCTTC
-	TRBJ2-1	TRBV29-1	-	CSVVPDYNEQFF	TGCAGCGTTGTCCCAGACTACAATGAGCAGTTCTTC
-	TRBJ2-7	TRBV7-6	TRBD1	CASSLGTGFEQYF	TGTGCCAGCAGCTTAGGGACAGGGTTCGAGCAGTACTTC
-	TRBJ2-7	TRBV5-4	-	CASSAYSGTYEQYF	TGTGCCAGCAGCGCTTATAGCGGCACCTACGAGCAGTACTTC
-	TRBJ1-2	TRBV5-1	TRBD1	CASSLGGTALNYGYTF	TGCGCCAGCAGCTTGGGAGGGACAGCCCTTAATTATGGCTACACCTTC
few	TRBJ1-1	TRBV14	-	CASSPPAYPDTEAFF	TGTGCCAGCAGCCCCCCTGCATATCCGGACACTGAAGCTTTCTTT
-	TRBJ2-1	TRBV4-1	TRBD2	CASSHTSGGHEQFF	TGCGCCAGCAGCCATACTAGCGGGGGGCATGAGCAGTTCTTC
-	TRBJ2-3	TRBV7-8	TRBD2	CASSLSYLAGVPDTQYF	TGTGCCAGCAGCTTATCTTACCTAGCGGGGGTCCCAGATACGCAGTATTTT
-	TRBJ2-7	TRBV19	-	CASSIGGISYEQYF	TGTGCCAGTAGTATAGGAGGCATCTCCTACGAGCAGTACTTC
-	TRBJ1-5	TRBV2	TRBD1	CASSANYRGNQPQHF	TGTGCCAGCAGTGCGAACTACAGGGGTAATCAGCCCCAGCATTTT
-	TRBJ2-7	TRBV10-3	TRBD2	CAISTTSTGGIDGYEQYF	TGTGCCATCAGTACCACGAGCACGGGAGGAATAGATGGCTACGAGCAGTACTTC
-	TRBJ2-1	TRBV18	-	CASSPKQGVGHEQFF	TGTGCCAGCTCACCAAAACAGGGTGTTGGGCATGAGCAGTTCTTC
-	TRBJ2-7	TRBV25-1	-	CASSEAGPRNEQYF	TGTGCCAGCAGTGAAGCAGGCCCGCGAAACGAGCAGTACTTC
-	TRBJ1-5	TRBV24-1	-	CATNDGDQPQHF	TGTGCCACTAATGACGGGGATCAGCCCCAGCATTTT